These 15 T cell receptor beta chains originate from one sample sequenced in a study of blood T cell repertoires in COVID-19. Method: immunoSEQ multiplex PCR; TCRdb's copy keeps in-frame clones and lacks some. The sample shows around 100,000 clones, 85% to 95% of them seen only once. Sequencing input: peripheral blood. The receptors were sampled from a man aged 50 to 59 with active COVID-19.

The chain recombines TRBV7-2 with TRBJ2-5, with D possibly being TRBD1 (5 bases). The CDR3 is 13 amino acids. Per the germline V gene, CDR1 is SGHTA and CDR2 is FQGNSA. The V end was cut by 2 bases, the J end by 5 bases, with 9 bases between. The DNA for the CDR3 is TGTGCCAGCAGCTTAAAATCAGGGGAGACCCAGTACTTC. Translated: CASSLKSGETQYF.

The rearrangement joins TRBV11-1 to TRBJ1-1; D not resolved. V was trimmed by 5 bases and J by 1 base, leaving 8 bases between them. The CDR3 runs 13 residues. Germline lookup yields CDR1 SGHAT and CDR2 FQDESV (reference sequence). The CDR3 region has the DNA TGTGCCAGCAGCCCACTAGGGAACACTGAAGCTTTCTTT. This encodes CASSPLGNTEAFF.

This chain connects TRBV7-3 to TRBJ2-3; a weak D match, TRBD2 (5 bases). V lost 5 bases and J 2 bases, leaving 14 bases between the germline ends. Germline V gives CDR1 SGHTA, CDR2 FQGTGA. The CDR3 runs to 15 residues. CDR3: CASSIGLQNTDTQYF. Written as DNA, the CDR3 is TGTGCCAGCAGCATCGGACTCCAGAACACAGATACGCAGTATTTT.

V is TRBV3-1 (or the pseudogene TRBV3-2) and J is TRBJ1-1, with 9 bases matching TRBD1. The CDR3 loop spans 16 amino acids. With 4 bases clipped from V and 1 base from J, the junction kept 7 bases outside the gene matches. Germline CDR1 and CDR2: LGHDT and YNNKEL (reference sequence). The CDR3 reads CASSPRWTGENTEAFF. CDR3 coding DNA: TGTGCCAGCAGCCCGCGATGGACAGGGGAGAACACTGAAGCTTTCTTT.

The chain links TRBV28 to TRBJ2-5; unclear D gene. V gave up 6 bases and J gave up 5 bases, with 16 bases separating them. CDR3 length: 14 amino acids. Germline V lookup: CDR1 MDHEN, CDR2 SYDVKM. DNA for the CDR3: TGTGCCAGCAGAGAGCAGCTAGGTGCGGAGACCCAGTACTTC. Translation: CASREQLGAETQYF.

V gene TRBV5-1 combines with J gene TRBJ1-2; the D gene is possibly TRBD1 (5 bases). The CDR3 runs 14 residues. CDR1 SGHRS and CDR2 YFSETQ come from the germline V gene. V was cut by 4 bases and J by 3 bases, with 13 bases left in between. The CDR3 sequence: CASSPRDLDYGYTF. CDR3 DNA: TGCGCCAGCAGCCCCCGGGACTTGGACTATGGCTACACCTTC.

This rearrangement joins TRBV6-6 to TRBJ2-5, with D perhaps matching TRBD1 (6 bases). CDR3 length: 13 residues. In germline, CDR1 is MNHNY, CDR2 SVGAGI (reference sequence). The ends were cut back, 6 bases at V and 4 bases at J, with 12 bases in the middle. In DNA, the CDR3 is TGTGCCAGCAGAATGGACAGCCCAGAGACCCAGTACTTC. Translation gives CASRMDSPETQYF.

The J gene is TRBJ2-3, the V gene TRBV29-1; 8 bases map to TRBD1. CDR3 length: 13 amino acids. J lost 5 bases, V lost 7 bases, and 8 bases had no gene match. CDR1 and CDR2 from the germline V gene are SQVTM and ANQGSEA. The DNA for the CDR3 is TGCAGCGGCCGGGACAGGCGGGGAGATACGCAGTATTTT. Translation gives CSGRDRRGDTQYF.

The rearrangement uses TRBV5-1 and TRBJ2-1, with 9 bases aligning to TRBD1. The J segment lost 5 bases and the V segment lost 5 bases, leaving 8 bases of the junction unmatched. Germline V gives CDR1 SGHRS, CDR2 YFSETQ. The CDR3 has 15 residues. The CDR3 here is CASRDRDRVDNEQFF. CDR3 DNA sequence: TGCGCCAGCAGAGACCGGGACAGGGTTGACAATGAGCAGTTCTTC.

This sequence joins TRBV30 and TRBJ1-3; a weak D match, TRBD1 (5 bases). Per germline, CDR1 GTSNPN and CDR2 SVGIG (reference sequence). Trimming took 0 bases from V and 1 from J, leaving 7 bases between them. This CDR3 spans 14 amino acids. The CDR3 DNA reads TGTGCCTGGAGTGTACGGGGGTCTGGAAACACCATATATTTT. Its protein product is CAWSVRGSGNTIYF.

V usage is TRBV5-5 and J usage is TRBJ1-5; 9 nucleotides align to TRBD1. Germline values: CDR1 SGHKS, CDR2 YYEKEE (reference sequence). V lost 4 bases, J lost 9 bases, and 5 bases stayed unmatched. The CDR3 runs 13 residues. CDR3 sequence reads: CASSLQGAPPQHF. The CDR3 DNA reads TGTGCCAGCAGCCTACAGGGGGCTCCGCCCCAGCATTTT.

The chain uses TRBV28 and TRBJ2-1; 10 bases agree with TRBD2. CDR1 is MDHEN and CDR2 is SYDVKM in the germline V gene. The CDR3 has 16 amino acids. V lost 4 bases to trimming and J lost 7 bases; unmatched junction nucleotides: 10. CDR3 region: CASSSPQREGRNEQFF. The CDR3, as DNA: TGTGCCAGCAGTTCCCCCCAGCGGGAGGGTCGAAATGAGCAGTTCTTC.

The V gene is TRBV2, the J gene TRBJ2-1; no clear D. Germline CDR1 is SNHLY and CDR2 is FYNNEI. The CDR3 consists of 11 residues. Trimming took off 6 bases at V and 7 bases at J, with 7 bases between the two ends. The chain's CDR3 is CASSVLNEQFF. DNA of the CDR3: TGTGCCAGCAGCGTATTGAATGAGCAGTTCTTC.

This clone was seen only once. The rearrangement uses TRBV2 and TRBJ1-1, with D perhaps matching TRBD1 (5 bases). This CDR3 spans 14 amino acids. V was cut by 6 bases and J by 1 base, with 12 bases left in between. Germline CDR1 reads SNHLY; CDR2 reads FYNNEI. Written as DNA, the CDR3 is TGTGCCAGCAGCGAAAGGGGTGGGAACACTGAAGCTTTCTTT. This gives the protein CASSERGGNTEAFF.

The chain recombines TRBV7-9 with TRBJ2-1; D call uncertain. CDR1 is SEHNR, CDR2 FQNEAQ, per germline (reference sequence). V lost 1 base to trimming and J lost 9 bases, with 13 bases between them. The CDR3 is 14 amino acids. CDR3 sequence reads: CASSLDLESSEQFF. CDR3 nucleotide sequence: TGTGCCAGCAGCTTAGATCTCGAGAGTAGTGAGCAGTTCTTC.